The clone carrying this T cell receptor beta chain was picked up a small number of times. Its antigen is currently unknown. TCRdb ran MiXCR on the reads and lists one entry per CDR3 protein. The sample consists of roughly 500,000 distinct CDR3 sequences, more than 30% of them appearing once. The sample belongs to a study of T cell repertoires in cytomegalovirus infection. General study findings and limits: Dominating the ex vivo response were HLA-C-restricted CMV-specific TCR beta clonotypes. Of the TCR beta families, the public ones yielded a cumulative frequency that identified carriers of CMV plus the relevant HLA.

The sequencing here drew on cultured PBMCs, taken from culture after CMV antigen stimulation. The TCR comes from a human donor in good health (CMV status not recorded). Some clones in this sample may be carry-over from other donors' samples.

The CDR3 DNA sequence: TGTGCCAGCAGCTTGGAACTAGCGGGTGAGCAGTTCTTC. Its protein is CASSLELAGEQFF. The V gene is TRBV7-2, the J gene TRBJ2-1, with 9 nucleotides matching TRBD2. Germline CDR1 reads SGHTA; CDR2 reads FQGNSA. J gave up 9 bases and V 3 bases, and 3 bases lay outside the gene matches. The CDR3 has 13 residues. Based on the CDR3 plus reference TRBV7-2 and TRBJ2-1, the full variable domain is GAGVSQSPSNKVTEKGKDVELRCDPISGHTALYWYRQSLGQGLEFLIYFQGNSAPDKSGLPSDRFSAERTGGSVSTLTIQRTQQEDSAVYLCASSLELAGEQFFGPGTRLTVL.